A single sample is the source of the 27 T cell receptor beta chains below, sequenced in a study of T cells in Graves' hyperthyroidism and ophthalmopathy. The investigators amplified TCR beta CDR3 regions from RNA transcripts. HTBI primers were employed in a first-round RT-PCR of the TCR CDR3. TCRdb passed the multiplex PCR reads through MiXCR, listing each CDR3 protein once. The repertoire holds 33,000 or so distinct CDR3 sequences, with 49% as singletons. Sequenced material: blood. Source of these receptors: a woman aged 45-59 years with Graves' hyperthyroidism that later progressed to Graves' ophthalmopathy.

V is TRBV20-1 and J is TRBJ1-4; D is unclear. There are 12 residues in the CDR3. CDR1 and CDR2 from the germline V gene are DFQATT and SNEGSKA (reference sequence). V dropped 0 bases and J dropped 8 bases, with 7 bases sitting between them. The CDR3 spells CSARDLGEKLFF. For the CDR3, the DNA is TGCAGTGCTAGAGATCTAGGGGAAAAACTGTTTTTT.

This clonotype was counted a single time. This chain connects TRBV20-1 to TRBJ2-1, with a weak D call TRBD1 (6 bases). Germline loops: CDR1 DFQATT, CDR2 SNEGSKA (reference sequence). V gave up 1 base and J gave up 12 bases, with 16 bases separating them. The CDR3 sequence is 13 residues long. CDR3 DNA: TGCAGTGCTAGAGGTCCAGGGGAAATTGGGCAGTTCTTC. The encoded protein is CSARGPGEIGQFF.

This clonotype was recorded many times. The chain employs TRBV6-5 and TRBJ2-2; 11 bases agree with TRBD2. This CDR3 region has 16 residues. CDR1 and CDR2 (germline): MNHEY, SVGAGI. Germline trimming cut 7 bases from V and 7 bases from J; bases unmatched to any gene: 11. The CDR3 sequence is CASTGRVSGRVGELFF. The DNA of the CDR3 is TGTGCCAGCACTGGGCGGGTTAGCGGGAGGGTCGGGGAGCTGTTTTTT.

This clonotype was observed a few times. The V call is TRBV18, the J call TRBJ1-4, with D possibly being TRBD1 or TRBD2 (5 bases each). The J call may be wrong; the DNA end is better matched by TRBJ2-2. CDR3 length: 15 amino acids. Germline CDR1 KGHSH, CDR2 LQKENI. The CDR3 reads CASSLRGPSTGELFF. The CDR3 bases are TGTGCCAGCTCACTACGGGGACCCAGCACCGGGGAGCTGTTTTTT.

About this clonotype: Likely a read error: the CDR3 ends without its conserved phenylalanine or tryptophan. The chain joins TRBV5-1 to TRBJ1-4; possibly TRBD1 for D (6 bases). The V end was cut by 0 bases, the J end by 8 bases, with 14 bases between. The CDR3 totals 15 residues. Germline V gives CDR1 SGHRS, CDR2 YFSETQ. The CDR3 here is CASSLAGTSEEKLFL. CDR3 in DNA: TGCGCCAGCAGCTTGGCCGGGACATCCGAGGAAAAACTGTTTCTT.

This clonotype was detected ten times or more. The V call is TRBV5-1, the J call TRBJ2-7; 10 bases align to TRBD1. CDR1 is SGHRS, CDR2 YFSETQ, per germline. Losses at the gene ends were 4 bases for V and 3 bases for J; bases not matched to a gene: 10. The CDR3 loop spans 16 amino acids. The CDR3 loop is CASSPHTGTGVYEQYF. Here the CDR3 DNA reads TGCGCCAGCAGCCCCCACACCGGGACAGGGGTCTACGAGCAGTACTTC.

This clonotype came up many times. The rearrangement uses TRBV25-1 and TRBJ1-2, with TRBD1 identical over 12 bases. After removal of 11 bases from V and 8 bases from J, the junction contained 6 bases not matched to a gene. Germline lookup yields CDR1 MGHDK and CDR2 SYGVNS. The CDR3 runs to 12 residues. The CDR3 protein is CAAGTGGAGYTF. DNA of the CDR3: TGTGCCGCCGGGACAGGGGGCGCGGGCTACACCTTC.

The rearrangement uses TRBV20-1 and TRBJ2-3; 16 bases are a match to TRBD2. The length of the CDR3 is 18 residues. Germline-derived CDR1 and CDR2 are DFQATT and SNEGSKA (reference sequence). After removal of 3 bases from V and 11 bases from J, the junction contained 17 bases not matched to a gene. The CDR3 spells CSARAPPGLAGGERKQYF. The CDR3 bases are TGCAGTGCTAGGGCCCCTCCGGGACTAGCGGGAGGGGAGAGGAAGCAGTATTTT.

This clonotype was detected many times. The chain joins TRBV5-6 to TRBJ1-1; the D is unclear. The CDR3 covers 15 residues. Per germline, CDR1 SGHDT and CDR2 YYEEEE. The ends were cut back, 0 bases at V and 5 bases at J, with 14 bases in the middle. For the CDR3, the DNA is TGTGCCAGCAGCTTGGAGAGGGCCTCTGGGACTGAAGCTTTCTTT. This gives the protein CASSLERASGTEAFF.

The gene calls are TRBV6-1 and TRBJ2-5; the match to TRBD1 covers 7 bases. CDR3 length: 14 amino acids. The V gene end was trimmed by 6 bases and the J gene end by 4 bases; junction bases not matched to a gene: 8. Germline V gene data show CDR1 as MNHNS and CDR2 as SASEGT. This CDR3 reads CASRIKGAGETQYF. The CDR3 bases are TGTGCCAGCAGGATTAAGGGGGCCGGAGAGACCCAGTACTTC.

The rearrangement uses TRBV5-1 and TRBJ2-6; D not resolved. The ends were cut back, 0 bases at V and 5 bases at J, with 6 bases in the middle. The length of the CDR3 is 14 residues. The germline gives CDR1 SGHRS, CDR2 YFSETQ. CDR3 nucleotides: TGCGCCAGCAGCTTGGCCGGTTGGGCCAACGTCCTGACTTTC. Residues: CASSLAGWANVLTF. Complete variable domain (other parts from reference TRBV5-1 and TRBJ2-6): KAGVTQTPRYLIKTRGQQVTLSCSPISGHRSVSWYQQTPGQGLQFLFEYFSETQRNKGNFPGRFSGRQFSNSRSEMNVSTLELGDSALYLCASSLAGWANVLTFGAGSRLTVL.

The J gene is TRBJ1-2, the V gene TRBV5-4; D is possibly TRBD1 (5 bases). This CDR3 contains 13 residues. V was shortened by 7 bases and J by 4 bases, with 14 bases between the two germline ends. Germline assignment: CDR1 SGHNT and CDR2 YYREEE (reference sequence). CDR3 amino acids: CASYERGFYGYTF. The CDR3 DNA reads as TGTGCCAGCTATGAGCGGGGGTTCTATGGCTACACCTTC.

As to this clonotype: Germline and junction disagree at one end, which may indicate a read error. The chain joins TRBV7-7 to TRBJ2-1; 9 nucleotides agree with TRBD2. The germline gives CDR1 SSHAT, CDR2 FNYEAQ (reference sequence). The CDR3 spans 15 residues. The CDR3 bases are TGTGCTAGCAGCTTGGCTAGCGGGATTTACAATGAGCAGTTCTTC. The encoded protein is CASSLASGIYNEQFF.

This clonotype was detected ten times or more. The chain is built from TRBV6-1 and TRBJ1-4; 7 bases match TRBD1. Germline V CDR1 and CDR2: MNHNS, SASEGT. V was pared by 3 bases and J by 0 bases, with 4 bases of the junction left unmatched. The CDR3 sequence is 16 residues long. In DNA, the CDR3 is TGTGCCAGCAGTGATATTACAGGGGCAACTAATGAAAAACTGTTTTTT. This codes for CASSDITGATNEKLFF.

The chain joins TRBV9 to TRBJ2-2; 7 bases line up with TRBD2. V gave up 0 bases and J gave up 8 bases; unmatched junction bases: 7. The CDR3 totals 15 residues. CDR1 is SGDLS and CDR2 is YYNGEE in the germline V gene. The CDR3 coding sequence is TGTGCCAGCAGCGTAGGAGGCGGGAGAACGGGGGAGCTGTTTTTT. Translated, it gives CASSVGGGRTGELFF.

J is TRBJ2-1 and V is TRBV24-1, with TRBD2 matching over 11 bases. Trimming removed 3 bases from V and 0 bases from J; junction bases left unmatched: 6. The CDR3 loop spans 18 amino acids. Germline CDR1 reads KGHDR; CDR2 reads SFDVKD. CDR3 loop: CATSDPSGRTSSYNEQFF. The CDR3, as DNA: TGTGCCACCAGTGATCCTAGCGGGAGGACCAGCTCCTACAATGAGCAGTTCTTC.

Notes on this clonotype: The junction and the germline gene differ at one end; a read error may be behind it. This chain uses TRBV12-3 or TRBV12-4 with TRBJ2-2; 16 bases agree with TRBD2. The CDR3 length is 18 residues. The CDR3 reads CASSLWGLAGGNTGELSW. CDR3 DNA: TGTGCCAGCAGTTTATGGGGACTAGCGGGAGGGAACACCGGGGAGCTGTCTTGG.

To note about this clonotype: Without the conserved terminal phenylalanine or tryptophan, this CDR3 likely stems from a read error. The limits of the CDR3 on the DNA are not certain, so only TCRdb's listed CDR3 is given. The V and J genes are TRBV29-1 and TRBJ1-6. The germline CDR1 and CDR2 sequences are SQVTM and ANQGSEA. With termini counted, the CDR3 has 9 amino acids. CDR3 amino acids: CSVGHPSSS.

This clonotype has a count of ten or more. The V and J genes are TRBV11-3 and TRBJ1-2; D remains ambiguous. This CDR3 is 13 amino acids long. Trimming shortened V by 4 bases and J by 5 bases, and 11 bases separated the two germline ends. Germline V gene lookup returns CDR1 SGHNT and CDR2 YENEEA. The CDR3 region has the DNA TGTGCCAGCAGCTGGAGTCGGGGATATGGCTACACCTTC. It is translated as CASSWSRGYGYTF.

As concerns this clonotype: Because it lacks the conserved phenylalanine or tryptophan at the end, this CDR3 is likely a read error. The chain uses TRBV28 and TRBJ1-4; 7 bases align to TRBD1. Germline lookup yields CDR1 MDHEN and CDR2 SYDVKM. This CDR3 has 16 residues. Unmatched junction bases numbered 14, after V lost 6 bases and J lost 7 bases. CDR3: CASRKQYRGLREKLFY. Written as DNA, the CDR3 is TGTGCCAGCAGAAAACAATACAGGGGATTACGTGAAAAACTGTTTTAT.

This clonotype is medium-sized. The CDR3, as DNA: TGCAGTGTATCCCGGCAGGGGACGACCTACGAGCAGTACTTC. It yields the protein CSVSRQGTTYEQYF. This chain connects TRBV20-1 to TRBJ2-7, with D possibly TRBD1 on 6 matching bases. Trimming removed 7 bases from V and 2 bases from J, with 18 bases in between. Germline values: CDR1 DFQATT, CDR2 SNEGSKA (reference sequence). The CDR3 extends over 14 amino acids.

The rearrangement uses TRBV7-9 and TRBJ2-1, with 7 bases fitting TRBD2. The germline CDR1 and CDR2 sequences are SEHNR and FQNEAQ (reference sequence). This CDR3 has 14 residues. Trimming cost V 5 bases and J 6 bases; bases outside gene matches: 7. CDR3 residues: CASSPPGRANEQFF. The CDR3, as DNA: TGTGCCAGCAGCCCCCCAGGGAGGGCCAATGAGCAGTTCTTC.

The chain uses TRBV12-3 or TRBV12-4 and TRBJ2-7; D not resolved. CDR3 size: 13 residues. Trimming removed 3 bases at V and 6 bases at J, with 12 bases between. CDR3 protein: CASSLVGLREQYF. The CDR3 DNA sequence: TGTGCCAGCAGTTTGGTCGGTTTACGCGAGCAGTACTTC.

The chain links TRBV20-1 to TRBJ2-2, with 7 bases identical to TRBD1. Germline V gene lookup returns CDR1 DFQATT and CDR2 SNEGSKA (reference sequence). CDR3 length equals 14 residues. Unmatched junction bases numbered 8, after V lost 4 bases and J lost 6 bases. The CDR3 region is CSATRQGVAGELFF. CDR3 nucleotides: TGCAGTGCTACTAGACAGGGTGTGGCCGGGGAGCTGTTTTTT.

This clonotype was counted many times. V and J are TRBV6-4 and TRBJ1-4; a possible D gene is TRBD1 (5 bases). This CDR3 has 13 residues. Germline lookup yields CDR1 MRHNA and CDR2 SNTAGT. V lost 8 bases and J lost 8, with 15 bases in between. The CDR3 loop reads CASSRDFGEKLFF. As DNA, the CDR3 is TGTGCCAGCTCGAGGGACTTCGGGGAAAAACTGTTTTTT.

The J gene is TRBJ2-2, the V gene TRBV29-1; D is perhaps TRBD2 (6 bases). Trimming took off 3 bases at V and 5 bases at J, with 16 bases between the two ends. Germline CDR1 and CDR2: SQVTM and ANQGSEA. This CDR3 has 15 residues. The CDR3, as DNA: TGCAGCGTTGATGTTGGAAAGGCGGGAACCGGGGAGCTGTTTTTT. Translating gives CSVDVGKAGTGELFF.

This clonotype occurred a few times. The rearrangement links TRBV7-2 to TRBJ2-7, with 10 bases aligning to TRBD1. Germline V gene sequence: CDR1 SGHTA, CDR2 FQGNSA. Trimming took 1 base from V and 6 from J; bases not matched to a gene: 6. This CDR3 is built from 15 residues. CDR3 residues: CASSLVGQGGTEQYF. The CDR3 DNA reads as TGTGCCAGCAGCTTAGTAGGACAGGGGGGCACCGAGCAGTACTTC.